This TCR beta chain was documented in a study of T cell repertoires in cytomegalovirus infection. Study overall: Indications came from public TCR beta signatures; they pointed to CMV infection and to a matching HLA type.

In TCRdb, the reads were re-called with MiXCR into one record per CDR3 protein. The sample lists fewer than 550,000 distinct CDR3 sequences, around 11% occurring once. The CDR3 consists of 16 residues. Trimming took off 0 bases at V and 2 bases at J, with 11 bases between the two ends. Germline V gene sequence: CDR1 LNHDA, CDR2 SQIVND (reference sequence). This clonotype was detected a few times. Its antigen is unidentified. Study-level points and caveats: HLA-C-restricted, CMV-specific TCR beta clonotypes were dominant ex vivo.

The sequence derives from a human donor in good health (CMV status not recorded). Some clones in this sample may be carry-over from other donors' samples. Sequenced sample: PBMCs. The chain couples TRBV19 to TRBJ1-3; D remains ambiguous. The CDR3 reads CASSIDREGAGNTIYF. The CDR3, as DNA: TGTGCCAGTAGTATAGATCGTGAGGGAGCTGGAAACACCATATATTTT.